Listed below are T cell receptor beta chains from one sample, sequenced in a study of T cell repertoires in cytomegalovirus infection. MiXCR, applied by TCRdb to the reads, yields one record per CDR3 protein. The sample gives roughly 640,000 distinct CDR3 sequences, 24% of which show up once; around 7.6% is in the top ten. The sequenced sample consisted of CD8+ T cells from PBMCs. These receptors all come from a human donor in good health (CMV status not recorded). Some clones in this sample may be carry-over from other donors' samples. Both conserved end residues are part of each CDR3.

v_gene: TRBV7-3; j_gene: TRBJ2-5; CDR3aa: CASSAPEGETQYF
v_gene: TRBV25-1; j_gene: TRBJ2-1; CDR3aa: CASSEYSGGLNEQFF
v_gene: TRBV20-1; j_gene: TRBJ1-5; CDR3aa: CSVKPGPPDPAYQPQHF
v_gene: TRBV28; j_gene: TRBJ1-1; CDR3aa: CASSWKENTEAFF
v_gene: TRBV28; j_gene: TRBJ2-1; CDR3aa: CAGSLDGTESYNEQFF
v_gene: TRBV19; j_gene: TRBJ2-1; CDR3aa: CASSIVPVEYNEQFF
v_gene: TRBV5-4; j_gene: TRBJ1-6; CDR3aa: CASSLHSGPGNSPLHF
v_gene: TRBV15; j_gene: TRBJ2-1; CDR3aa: CATSFRAGSSYNEQFF
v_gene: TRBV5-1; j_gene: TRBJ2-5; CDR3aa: CASSSEDRGRVPQYQETQYF
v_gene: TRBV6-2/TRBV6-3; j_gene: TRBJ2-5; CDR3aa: CASSPAPKETQYF
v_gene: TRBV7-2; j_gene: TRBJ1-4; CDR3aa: CASSVQGKLFF
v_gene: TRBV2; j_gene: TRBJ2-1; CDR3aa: CASRESPGNPYNEQFF
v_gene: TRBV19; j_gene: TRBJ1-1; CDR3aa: CASRDRGPTEAFF
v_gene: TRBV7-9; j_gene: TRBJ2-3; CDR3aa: CASTRGASTDTQYF
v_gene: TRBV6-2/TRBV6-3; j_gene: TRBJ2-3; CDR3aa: CASSYSRISNYGKPKDTQYF
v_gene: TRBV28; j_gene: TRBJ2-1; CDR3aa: CASSFSEQFF
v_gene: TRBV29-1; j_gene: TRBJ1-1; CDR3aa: CSGMGMNTEAFF
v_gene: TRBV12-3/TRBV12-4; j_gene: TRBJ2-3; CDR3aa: CASSPRQDRGDTQYF
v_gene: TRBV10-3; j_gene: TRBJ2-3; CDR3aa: CASADLDLEPTDTQYF
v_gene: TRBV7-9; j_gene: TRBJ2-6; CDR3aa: CASSLERAKSSGANVLTF
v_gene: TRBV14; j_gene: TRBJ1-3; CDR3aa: CASSQDYSTASGNTIYF
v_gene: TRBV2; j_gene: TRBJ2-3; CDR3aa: CAGGTSIRTDTQYF
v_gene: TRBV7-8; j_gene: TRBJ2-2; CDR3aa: CASINYRAMETGELFF
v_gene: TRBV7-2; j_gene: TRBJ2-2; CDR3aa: CASRLDSSNTGELFF
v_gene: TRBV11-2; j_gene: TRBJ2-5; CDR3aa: CASSSSQGGQETQYF
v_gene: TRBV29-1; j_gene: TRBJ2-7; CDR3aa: CSTNGTPDSPYEQYF
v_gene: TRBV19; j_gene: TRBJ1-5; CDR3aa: CASSNPGGRGRDQPQHF
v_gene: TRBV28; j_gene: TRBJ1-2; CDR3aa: CASSLYTGSGNGYTF
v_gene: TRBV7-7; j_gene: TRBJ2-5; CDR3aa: CASRSGRGAEETQYF
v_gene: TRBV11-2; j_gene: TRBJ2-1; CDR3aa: CASSLWEDEQFF
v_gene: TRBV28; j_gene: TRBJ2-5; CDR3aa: CASDDATQETQYF
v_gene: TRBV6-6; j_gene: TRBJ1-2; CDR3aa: CASGGAGANGYTF
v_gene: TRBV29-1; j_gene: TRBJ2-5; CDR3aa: CSVEGQGANTETQYF
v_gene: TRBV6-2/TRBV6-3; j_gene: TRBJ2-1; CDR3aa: CASSYSIRLAGNEQFF
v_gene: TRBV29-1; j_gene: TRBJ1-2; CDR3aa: CSVGTGGRGYTF
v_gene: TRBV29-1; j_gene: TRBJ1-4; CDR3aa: CSVESGVAEKLFF
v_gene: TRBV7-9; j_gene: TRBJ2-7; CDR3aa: CASSLGQGLSYEQYF
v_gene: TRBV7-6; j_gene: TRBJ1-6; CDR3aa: CASSLSQAYSPLHF
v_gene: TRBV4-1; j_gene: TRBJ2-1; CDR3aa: CASSRGLGNEQFF
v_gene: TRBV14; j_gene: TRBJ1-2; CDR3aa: CASSPMGDGYTF
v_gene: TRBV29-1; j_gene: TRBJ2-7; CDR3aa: CSARDRGRWEQYF
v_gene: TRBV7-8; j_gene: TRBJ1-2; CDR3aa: CASSLMGRTDGYTF
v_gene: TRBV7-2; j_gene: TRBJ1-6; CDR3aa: CASSGQGSGSGSPLHF
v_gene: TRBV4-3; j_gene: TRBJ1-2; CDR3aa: CASRLGTASTDGYTF
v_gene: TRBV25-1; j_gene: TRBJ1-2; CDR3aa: CASSEWVGNYGYTF
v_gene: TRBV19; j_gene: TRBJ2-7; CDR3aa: CASSPRDSPTYEQYF